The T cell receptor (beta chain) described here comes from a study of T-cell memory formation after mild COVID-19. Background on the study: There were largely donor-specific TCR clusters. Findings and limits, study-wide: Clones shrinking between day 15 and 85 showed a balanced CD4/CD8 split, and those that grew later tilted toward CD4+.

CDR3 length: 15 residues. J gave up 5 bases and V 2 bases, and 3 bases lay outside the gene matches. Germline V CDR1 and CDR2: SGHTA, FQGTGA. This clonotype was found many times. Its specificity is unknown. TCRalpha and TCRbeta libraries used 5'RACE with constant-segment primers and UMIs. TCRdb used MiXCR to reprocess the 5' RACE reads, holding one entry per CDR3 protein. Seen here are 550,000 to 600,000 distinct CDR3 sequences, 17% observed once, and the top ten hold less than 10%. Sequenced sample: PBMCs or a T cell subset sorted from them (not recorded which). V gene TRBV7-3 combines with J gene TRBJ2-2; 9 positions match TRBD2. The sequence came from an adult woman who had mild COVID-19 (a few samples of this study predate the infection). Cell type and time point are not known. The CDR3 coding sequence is TGTGCCAGCAGCTTAGCCCTAGCGGGGACCGGGGAGCTGTTTTTT. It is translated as CASSLALAGTGELFF.